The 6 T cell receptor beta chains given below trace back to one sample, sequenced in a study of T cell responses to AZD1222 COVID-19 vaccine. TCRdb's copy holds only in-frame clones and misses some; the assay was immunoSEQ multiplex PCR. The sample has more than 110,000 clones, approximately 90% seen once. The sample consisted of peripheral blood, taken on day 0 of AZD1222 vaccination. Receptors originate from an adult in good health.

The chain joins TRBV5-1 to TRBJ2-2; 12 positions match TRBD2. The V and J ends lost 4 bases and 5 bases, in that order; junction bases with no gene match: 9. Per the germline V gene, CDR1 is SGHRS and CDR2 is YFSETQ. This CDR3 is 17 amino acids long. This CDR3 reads CASSPRLAGENTGELFF. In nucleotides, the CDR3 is TGCGCCAGCAGCCCACGACTAGCGGGAGAGAATACCGGGGAGCTGTTTTTT.

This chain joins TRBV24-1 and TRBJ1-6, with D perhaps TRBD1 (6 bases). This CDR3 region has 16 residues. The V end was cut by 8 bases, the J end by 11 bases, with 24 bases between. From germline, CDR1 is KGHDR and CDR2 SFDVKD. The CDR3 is CATTLRAGARVPPLHF. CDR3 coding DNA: TGTGCCACCACGCTGAGGGCGGGGGCGCGGGTGCCACCCCTCCACTTT.

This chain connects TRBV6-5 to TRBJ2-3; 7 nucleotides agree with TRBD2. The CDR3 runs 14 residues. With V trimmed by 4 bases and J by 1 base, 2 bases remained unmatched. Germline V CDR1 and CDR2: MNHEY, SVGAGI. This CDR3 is CASSWGGGTDTQYF. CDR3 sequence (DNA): TGTGCCAGCAGTTGGGGAGGGGGCACAGATACGCAGTATTTT.

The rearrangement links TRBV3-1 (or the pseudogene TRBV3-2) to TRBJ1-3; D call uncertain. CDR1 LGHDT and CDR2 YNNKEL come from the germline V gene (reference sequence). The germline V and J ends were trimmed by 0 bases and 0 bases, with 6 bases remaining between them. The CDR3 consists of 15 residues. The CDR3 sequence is CASSQEKVSGNTIYF. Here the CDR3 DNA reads TGTGCCAGCAGCCAAGAAAAGGTCTCTGGAAACACCATATATTTT.

The CDR3 DNA follows: TGTGCCAGCAGGCTTAGTGTGGGGGGCGCGTATGGCTACACCTTC. Translating gives CASRLSVGGAYGYTF. The J gene is TRBJ1-2, the V gene TRBV27, with D perhaps TRBD1 (6 bases). CDR3 length: 15 residues. Between the trimmed V and J ends, which lost 6 bases and 5 bases, there was a span of 19 bases. The germline V gene has CDR1 MNHEY and CDR2 SMNVEV (reference sequence).

The CDR3 loop reads CATGGQGAISNQPQHF. The CDR3 nucleotides are TGTGCCACCGGGGGACAGGGCGCCATTAGCAATCAGCCCCAGCATTTT. The V gene is TRBV19, the J gene TRBJ1-5; 9 bases are a match to TRBD1. Germline V gene data show CDR1 as LNHDA and CDR2 as SQIVND (reference sequence). The CDR3 length is 16 residues. With V trimmed by 10 bases and J by 0 bases, 10 bases remained unmatched.